This T cell receptor (beta chain) was recorded in a study of cytotoxic CD8 clonotypes in ibrutinib-treated CLL. Study conclusions and caveats: Sustained-remission and progressing patients were not sampled at matched times.

As regards this clone: Antigen: not known.

Here immunoSEQ multiplex PCR was the method, and the copy in TCRdb shows in-frame clones only, minus some. The sample records some 92,000 clones, approximately 71% being singletons. The sample was PBMCs, taken after 24 months of ibrutinib treatment. The source of this sequence is a human donor with chronic lymphocytic leukemia.

The CDR3 DNA is TGTGCCAGCAGCCGGGAGTTATCAACCGGGGAGCTGTTTTTT. Translating gives CASSRELSTGELFF. This chain uses TRBV5-4 with TRBJ2-2; TRBD2 is a possible D gene (6 bases). This CDR3 comprises 14 residues. Germline CDR1 is SGHNT and CDR2 is YYREEE (reference sequence). V shed 4 bases and J shed 5 bases, with 12 bases lying between them.